This T cell receptor beta chain was observed in a study of T cells in Graves' hyperthyroidism and ophthalmopathy. TCR beta CDR3 region amplification was performed from RNA transcripts. Initially, a first-round RT-PCR of the TCR CDR3 employed the HTBI primer set. Each CDR3 protein is one row after TCRdb ran MiXCR on the multiplex PCR reads. The sample records 410,000 or so distinct CDR3 sequences, around 15% being singletons. Points from the study as a whole: A model built on 13 V-J features separated ophthalmopathy from stable hyperthyroidism.

This clonotype was found many times. The antigen remains unidentified. The CDR3 covers 17 residues. Germline CDR1 is LGHDT and CDR2 is YNNKEL (reference sequence). Deletions cut 4 bases from V and 0 bases from J, with 16 bases between. The diagnostic basis comprised clinical symptoms, serum thyroxine and TRAb, thyroid ultrasound and orbital computed tomography. The sequence was collected from a man younger than 35 with Graves' ophthalmopathy. The chain carries TRBV3-1 and TRBJ2-1; D is perhaps TRBD2 (6 bases). What was sequenced was blood. DNA of the CDR3: TGTGCCAGCAGCCTGTCTCCGGGACTGAGCTCCTACAATGAGCAGTTCTTC. This encodes CASSLSPGLSSYNEQFF.